One sample yielded the 7 T cell receptor beta chains listed below, sequenced in a study of sequential checkpoint blockade in melanoma. Some clones are missing from TCRdb's copy, which holds only in-frame ones; the method was immunoSEQ multiplex PCR. This table holds about 4,000 clones, approximately 19% found once. Treatment indicated: randomized to nivolumab then ipilimumab (arm A) or the reverse (arm B). The sample was tumor tissue (inferred from file names), taken from a patient given nivolumab and ipilimumab in sequence. The source is a human donor with melanoma.

The rearrangement links TRBV5-1 to TRBJ2-5; D may be TRBD1 (5 bases). The length of the CDR3 is 14 residues. Germline V CDR1 and CDR2: SGHRS, YFSETQ. The V and J ends lost 7 bases and 3 bases respectively, with 16 bases between them. The CDR3 protein is CASPTRQDKETQYF. DNA of the CDR3: TGCGCCAGCCCCACCCGGCAGGACAAAGAGACCCAGTACTTC. The whole variable domain, filled in from reference TRBV5-1 and TRBJ2-5, reads KAGVTQTPRYLIKTRGQQVTLSCSPISGHRSVSWYQQTPGQGLQFLFEYFSETQRNKGNFPGRFSGRQFSNSRSEMNVSTLELGDSALYLCASPTRQDKETQYFGPGTRLLVL.

The chain combines TRBV5-1 with TRBJ2-5; 8 nucleotides agree with TRBD2. Germline trimming cut 7 bases from V and 5 bases from J; bases unmatched to any gene: 16. In germline, CDR1 is SGHRS, CDR2 YFSETQ. This CDR3 contains 16 residues. The CDR3 DNA sequence: TGCGCCAGCCACGGGGCTAGCGGGTCCCGAAGGGAGACCCAGTACTTC. It yields the protein CASHGASGSRRETQYF.

By frequency in the sample, this clone is medium-sized. This chain joins TRBV9 and TRBJ1-6, with 7 bases that match TRBD1. CDR3 length: 15 residues. Germline CDR1 is SGDLS and CDR2 is YYNGEE. With V trimmed by 1 base and J by 9 bases, 7 bases remained unmatched. CDR3 sequence (DNA): TGTGCCAGCAGCGTAAAAGGGAACAGGGGTTCACCCCTCCACTTT. Amino acid sequence: CASSVKGNRGSPLHF.

This clone showed up just a few times. The CDR3 loop is CASSYGLGRDIYGYTF. DNA for the CDR3: TGCGCCAGCAGCTACGGATTGGGCAGGGATATCTATGGCTACACCTTC. V and J are TRBV5-1 and TRBJ1-2, with D tentatively TRBD1 (5 bases). Deletions cut 3 bases from V and 4 bases from J, with 19 bases between. There are 16 residues in the CDR3. The germline CDR1 and CDR2 sequences are SGHRS and YFSETQ.

The J gene is TRBJ1-1, the V gene TRBV5-1; no clear D. Germline V gene sequence: CDR1 SGHRS, CDR2 YFSETQ. The CDR3 consists of 14 residues. The V and J ends lost 4 bases and 4 bases respectively, with 14 bases between them. Here the CDR3 reads CASSLVGLSTEAFF. The CDR3 DNA is TGCGCCAGCAGCCTGGTGGGGTTGAGCACTGAAGCTTTCTTT.

This clone is medium-sized by share. V usage is TRBV6-8 and J usage is TRBJ1-6; maybe TRBD1 (6 bases). Trimming took 11 bases from V and 9 from J, leaving 17 bases between them. Per germline, CDR1 MNHGY and CDR2 SAAAGT. There are 13 residues in the CDR3. The CDR3 protein is CASWQGFSSPLHF. CDR3 DNA: TGTGCCTCATGGCAGGGGTTCAGTTCACCCCTCCACTTT.

The gene calls are TRBV9 and TRBJ2-1; D is perhaps TRBD1 or TRBD2 (5 bases each). Trimming pared 2 bases from V and 10 bases from J, leaving 13 bases between. Germline CDR1 reads SGDLS; CDR2 reads YYNGEE. This CDR3 is built from 13 residues. The CDR3 region has the DNA TGTGCCAGCAGCGTCACCCTCGAGGGGGAGCAGTTCTTC. Translating it yields CASSVTLEGEQFF.